This T cell receptor beta chain appears in the sequencing data of a study of resident and recirculating memory T cells in vitiligo. Points from the study as a whole: Vitiligo lesions lacked a unique dominant clone, and clonality varied.

Some clones are missing from TCRdb's copy, which holds only in-frame ones; the method was immunoSEQ multiplex PCR. The sample includes approximately 69,000 clones, 90% to 95% seen only once; the top ten take 4.9%. On this clone itself: Antigen unknown.

The CDR3 consists of 16 residues. Trimming shortened V by 1 base and J by 1 base, and 13 bases separated the two germline ends. Germline V lookup: CDR1 LGHNA, CDR2 YSLEER. Patients' lesions had not changed for the previous 6 months. The chain couples TRBV4-3 to TRBJ2-5, with D maybe TRBD2 (5 bases). The receptor was isolated from a male donor with vitiligo. Sequencing was done on a sample of blood. The CDR3 protein is CASSQGTGSSQETQYF. The CDR3 DNA reads TGCGCCAGCAGCCAAGGGACGGGGTCCTCCCAAGAGACCCAGTACTTC.